These 12 T cell receptor beta chains came from one sample sequenced in a study of CD8 T cells in Susac syndrome. RNA was extracted with the RNeasy kit, and a quantity of roughly 0.45 to 1 ug was reverse transcribed using random hexamers. MiXCR, applied by TCRdb to the immunoSEQ multiplex PCR reads, yields one record per CDR3 protein. Here the sample spans roughly 200,000 distinct CDR3 sequences, 85% to 95% being singletons. Material for sequencing was CD8+ T cells from PBMCs. These receptor sequences come from a human donor with multiple sclerosis.

The chain combines TRBV12-3 or TRBV12-4 with TRBJ2-7; D may be TRBD1 (5 bases). V lost 8 bases and J lost 0, with 11 bases in between. The CDR3 is made up of 13 amino acids. CDR3 coding DNA: TGTGCCAGCTCTGACAGCCTCTCCTACGAGCAGTACTTC. It codes for CASSDSLSYEQYF.

This chain connects TRBV20-1 to TRBJ2-1; 7 bases match TRBD2. There are 14 residues in the CDR3. The junction had 13 bases not matched to a gene; V was cut back by 6 bases and J by 8 bases. From germline, CDR1 is DFQATT and CDR2 SNEGSKA (reference sequence). Here the CDR3 DNA reads TGCAGTGCAGAAGGCCTAGCGGATTATTATGAGCAGTTCTTC. Translation: CSAEGLADYYEQFF.

The chain employs TRBV2 and TRBJ2-5; D gene uncertain. The V gene lost 10 bases and the J gene lost 5 bases, with 8 bases spanning the gap. The CDR3 sequence is 10 residues long. The V gene's germline CDR1 is SNHLY and CDR2 FYNNEI. CDR3 residues: CATRAETQYF. CDR3 in DNA: TGTGCCACCAGAGCCGAGACCCAGTACTTC.

The rearrangement joins TRBV25-1 to TRBJ2-5, with 7 bases that match TRBD1. Germline V gene data show CDR1 as MGHDK and CDR2 as SYGVNS. With V trimmed by 6 bases and J by 4 bases, 5 bases remained unmatched. The CDR3 consists of 13 residues. The CDR3 bases are TGTGCCAGCAGCCGGGACAGTTTAGAGACCCAGTACTTC. It codes for CASSRDSLETQYF.

V and J are TRBV6-1 and TRBJ2-1, with 16 bases fitting TRBD2. V dropped 6 bases and J dropped 4; count of bases not matched to a gene: 6. Germline V lookup: CDR1 MNHNS, CDR2 SASEGT. The CDR3 has 17 amino acids. Here the CDR3 DNA reads TGTGCCAGCAGGGGGGGACTAGCGGGAGGGACGTACAATGAGCAGTTCTTC. Its protein product is CASRGGLAGGTYNEQFF.

This clonotype has only a few counts. This rearrangement joins TRBV7-2 to TRBJ2-1; D is unresolved. Germline CDR1 is SGHTA and CDR2 is FQGNSA. V was shortened by 8 bases and J by 9 bases, with 14 bases between the two germline ends. The CDR3 runs 12 residues. The CDR3 region has the DNA TGTGCCAGCTCCCTAGGTCTTCGTGAGCAGTTCTTC. This translates into CASSLGLREQFF.

This rearrangement joins TRBV29-1 to TRBJ2-7; D uncertain. Germline values: CDR1 SQVTM, CDR2 ANQGSEA. V was clipped by 4 bases and J by 4 bases, with 11 bases between them. The CDR3 is made up of 12 amino acids. The CDR3 sequence: CSVAGPQYEQYF. The CDR3, as DNA: TGCAGCGTTGCTGGCCCCCAGTACGAGCAGTACTTC.

V is TRBV11-2 and J is TRBJ1-1; no clear D gene. With 1 base removed from V and 1 base from J, the gap between germline ends came to 7 bases. CDR3 length equals 14 residues. Germline values: CDR1 SGHAT, CDR2 FQNNGV. Here the CDR3 reads CASSLVAANTEAFF. The DNA of the CDR3 is TGTGCCAGCAGCTTAGTCGCAGCGAACACTGAAGCTTTCTTT.

The genes are TRBV4-2 and TRBJ2-7; the D is unclear. The CDR3 consists of 14 residues. V shed 2 bases and J shed 3 bases, with 11 bases lying between them. From germline, CDR1 is LGHNA and CDR2 YNFKEQ. Here the CDR3 reads CASSQPGFDYEQYF. The CDR3 bases are TGTGCCAGCAGCCAACCGGGCTTCGACTACGAGCAGTACTTC.

The V and J genes are TRBV6-5 and TRBJ2-5; no clear D gene. V lost 0 bases, J lost 0 bases, and 11 bases lay in between. From germline, CDR1 is MNHEY and CDR2 SVGAGI. This CDR3 has 16 residues. The CDR3: CASSYSPDWDQETQYF. CDR3 coding DNA: TGTGCCAGCAGTTACTCACCCGACTGGGACCAAGAGACCCAGTACTTC.

The rearrangement joins TRBV2 to TRBJ1-1; 8 nucleotides agree with TRBD1. The germline CDR1 and CDR2 sequences are SNHLY and FYNNEI. Losses at the gene ends were 3 bases for V and 5 bases for J; bases not matched to a gene: 2. The CDR3 sequence is 13 residues long. DNA of the CDR3: TGTGCCAGCAGTGATACAGGGGGGACTGAAGCTTTCTTT. Translation gives CASSDTGGTEAFF.

The chain recombines TRBV7-9 with TRBJ2-1; D is unresolved. The CDR3 has 12 residues. Germline V gene data show CDR1 as SEHNR and CDR2 as FQNEAQ (reference sequence). V was pared by 1 base and J by 10 bases, with 8 bases between. CDR3 protein: CASSLEVYEQFF. The DNA of the CDR3 is TGTGCCAGCAGCTTAGAAGTTTACGAGCAGTTCTTC.